This is a list of T cell receptor beta chains from one sample in a study of cytomegalovirus exposure and HLA in healthy donors. The table came from immunoSEQ multiplex PCR; TCRdb's copy has only in-frame clones and leaves some out. The sample lists about 150,000 clones, 87% seen once, with less than 5.5% in the top ten. Material: PBMCs. The receptors were gathered from a man younger than 35 in good health and CMV-seropositive. The CDR3 runs from the conserved cysteine through the conserved F or W. Fields, in order: J gene, V gene, D gene, CDR3 length, clone size, CDR3 DNA, CDR3 protein. The D gene is left open where the match is weak. Size tells how often a clone was seen (once, few, many) or the class of an expanded clone, and some rows leave it out.

>TRBJ2-3|TRBV4-1|NA|13|NA
TGCGCCAGCAGCCATAGTGGGGCGGATACGCAGTATTTT
CASSHSGADTQYF
>TRBJ2-7|TRBV6-5|TRBD2|13|NA
TGTGCCAGCAGTTCAGGGACTAGCGGTGCGCAGTACTTC
CASSSGTSGAQYF
>TRBJ1-6|TRBV5-8|NA|15|NA
TGTGCCAGCAGCTTGTCCGCAGGGGTTAATTCACCCCTCCACTTT
CASSLSAGVNSPLHF
>TRBJ2-1|TRBV15|TRBD2|15|NA
TGTGCCACCAGCAGAGATCTAGCGGTCCCGAGTGAGCAGTTCTTC
CATSRDLAVPSEQFF
>TRBJ2-1|TRBV5-1|NA|12|NA
TGCGCCAGCCGGGTGAATTGGAATGAGCAGTTCTTC
CASRVNWNEQFF
>TRBJ2-6|TRBV19|NA|17|NA
TGTGCCAGTACCCCCTTAACGGGGAGCTCTGGGGCCAACGTCCTGACTTTC
CASTPLTGSSGANVLTF
>TRBJ2-7|TRBV15|TRBD2|15|NA
TGTGCCACCAGCAGAGACCGGGTGGGAGGGCGCGAGCAGTACTTC
CATSRDRVGGREQYF
>TRBJ2-7|TRBV2|TRBD1|16|NA
TGTGCCAGCAGCTCTCCCCCGGGACAGGGGTGGTACGAGCAGTACTTC
CASSSPPGQGWYEQYF
>TRBJ2-7|TRBV19|NA|13|NA
TGTGCCAGTAGTATGTGGGGGGCCTACGAGCAGTACTTC
CASSMWGAYEQYF
>TRBJ1-6|TRBV6-1|NA|15|NA
TGTGCCAGCACCCCTTACCGGGATTTTAATTCACCCCTCCACTTT
CASTPYRDFNSPLHF
>TRBJ1-5|TRBV6-1|NA|15|NA
TGTGCCAGCGACGGGGAGAGGCTTCCGGCGCAGCCCCAGCATTTT
CASDGERLPAQPQHF
>TRBJ1-6|TRBV13|TRBD1|15|few
TGTGCCAGCAGCTTAGGAGGGGGCCAAGTTTCACCCCTCCACTTT
CASSLGGGQVSPLHF
>TRBJ2-7|TRBV6-1|NA|13|NA
TGTGCCAGCGAGACAGATCTCTCCTACGAGCAGTACTTC
CASETDLSYEQYF
>TRBJ1-3|TRBV18|TRBD1|16|NA
TGTGCCAGCTCACCTTCCATTACAGGGGCTGGAAACACCATATATTTT
CASSPSITGAGNTIYF
>TRBJ1-2|TRBV7-9|NA|14|NA
TGTGCCAGCAGCTTAATATCGAACAGCTATGGCTACACCTTC
CASSLISNSYGYTF
>TRBJ1-2|TRBV6-5|NA|13|NA
TGTGCCAGCAGTCCTGATCGAGACTATGGCTACACCTTC
CASSPDRDYGYTF
>TRBJ1-1|TRBV18|NA|15|NA
TGTGCCAGCTCACCAGGGAGGGCCCCTAACACTGAAGCTTTCTTT
CASSPGRAPNTEAFF
>TRBJ1-3|TRBV19|NA|16|NA
TGTGCCAGTAGTTCCGACCACAGCGGCCTTCGAAACACCATATATTTT
CASSSDHSGLRNTIYF
>TRBJ2-5|TRBV7-9|NA|14|NA
TGTGCCAGCAGCCCGCCGAATGGCGGCGAGACCCAGTACTTC
CASSPPNGGETQYF
>TRBJ1-6|TRBV30|TRBD1|13|NA
TGTGCCTGGAGTCAAACAGGGGTTTCACCCCTCCACTTT
CAWSQTGVSPLHF
>TRBJ1-4|TRBV19|NA|16|few
TGTGCCAGTAGTACCCGACAGACAAGGCAAAATGAAAAACTGTTTTTT
CASSTRQTRQNEKLFF
>TRBJ2-1|TRBV27|TRBD2|15|NA
TGTGCCAGCAGTGTACTAGCGGGGGCGTTAGATGAGCAGTTCTTC
CASSVLAGALDEQFF
>TRBJ2-7|TRBV7-6|TRBD2|17|NA
TGTGCCAGCAGCCAACGACTAGCACAGCTGGTCTCCTACGAGCAGTACTTC
CASSQRLAQLVSYEQYF
>TRBJ1-5|TRBV4-2|TRBD1|14|NA
TGTGCCAGCAGCCAGACAGGGGAGCATCAGCCCCAGCATTTT
CASSQTGEHQPQHF
>TRBJ2-4|TRBV4-2|TRBD2|14|NA
TGTGCCAGCAGCCAACTGGGACTAGGGAACATTCAGTACTTC
CASSQLGLGNIQYF
>TRBJ1-2|TRBV10-1|TRBD1|13|NA
TGCGCCAGCAGTAGGGACAGCGACTATGGCTACACCTTC
CASSRDSDYGYTF
>TRBJ1-5|TRBV30|NA|13|NA
TGTGCCTGGAGTAGGAGTTTGAATCAGCCCCAGCATTTT
CAWSRSLNQPQHF
>TRBJ1-5|TRBV27|NA|14|few
TGTGCCAGCAGGGTACAGATAGAGCATCAGCCCCAGCATTTT
CASRVQIEHQPQHF
>TRBJ1-2|TRBV12-2|NA|16|NA
TGTGCAAGTCGATTGAGGCGGGGGACCTACCCCTATGGCTACACCTTC
CASRLRRGTYPYGYTF
>TRBJ2-7|TRBV4-2|TRBD2|16|NA
TGTGCCAGCAGCCAAGGCTGGACTAGCGGGATCTACGAGCAGTACTTC
CASSQGWTSGIYEQYF
>TRBJ2-7|TRBV15|TRBD1|17|NA
TGTGCCACCAGCAGAGTCCTCACGGGACAGGGGTTGCCCGAGCAGTACTTC
CATSRVLTGQGLPEQYF
>TRBJ1-1|TRBV5-1|NA|15|NA
TGCGCCAGCAGCCGTTTGGTGGGCTCTCACACTGAAGCTTTCTTT
CASSRLVGSHTEAFF
>TRBJ1-1|TRBV10-2|NA|12|once
TGCGCCAGCAGTTGGTCGGGCACTGAAGCTTTCTTT
CASSWSGTEAFF
>TRBJ2-1|TRBV21-1|NA|11|NA
TGTGCCAGCTTAGCGGGCGATGAGCAGTTCTTC
CASLAGDEQFF
>TRBJ1-6|TRBV27|NA|15|few
TGTGCCAGCAGTCCTATGGACAGAGATAATTCACCCCTCCACTTT
CASSPMDRDNSPLHF
>TRBJ2-7|TRBV7-9|NA|16|NA
TGTGCCAGCAGCTCTTTACCTTACAGTAATTCCTACGAGCAGTACTTC
CASSSLPYSNSYEQYF
>TRBJ2-7|TRBV7-6|NA|17|NA
TGTGCCAGCAGCTTAGGGGGGGTCAGGGAGAACTTCTACGAGCAGTACTTC
CASSLGGVRENFYEQYF
>TRBJ2-1|TRBV28|NA|13|NA
TGTGCCAGCAGTCAGGGGGGCAGCAATGAGCAGTTCTTC
CASSQGGSNEQFF
>TRBJ1-1|TRBV14|NA|14|NA
TGTGCCAGCACCTCGGTGAAAAGGGGGACTGAAGCTTTCTTT
CASTSVKRGTEAFF
>TRBJ1-2|TRBV4-1|TRBD1|15|NA
TGCGCCAGCAGCCAAGGGACAGGGTCCCCCTATGGCTACACCTTC
CASSQGTGSPYGYTF
>TRBJ1-2|TRBV29-1|NA|15|few
TGCAGCGTTGAAGTGTCGAGGGTTTTTGGCTATGGCTACACCTTC
CSVEVSRVFGYGYTF
>TRBJ1-1|TRBV28|NA|15|once
TGTGCCAGCAGTCCAGGGGCGCGCAGGAACACTGAAGCTTTCTTT
CASSPGARRNTEAFF
>TRBJ2-6|TRBV6-5|NA|14|NA
TGTGCCAGCCTGGTCAGGGCTGGGGCCAACGTCCTGACTTTC
CASLVRAGANVLTF
>TRBJ1-2|TRBV11-2|NA|12|NA
TGTGCCAGCAGCTTAGGGGGAGCGGGCTACACCTTC
CASSLGGAGYTF
>TRBJ1-2|TRBV6-1|NA|14|NA
TGTGCCAGCAGTGAGCGTAGAGAAAACTATGGCTACACCTTC
CASSERRENYGYTF
>TRBJ1-5|TRBV6-1|NA|11|NA
TGTGCCAGTAATTCCAATCAGCCCCAGCATTTT
CASNSNQPQHF
>TRBJ1-1|TRBV5-8|NA|18|NA
TGTGCCAGCAGCTTTCCACTTGGGCGGGGCCGATTGAACACTGAAGCTTTCTTT
CASSFPLGRGRLNTEAFF
>TRBJ1-6|TRBV19|NA|14|NA
TGTGCCAGTAGTGTGGGGGGGGGATCATCACCCCTCCACTTT
CASSVGGGSSPLHF
>TRBJ2-3|TRBV9|TRBD1|16|NA
TGTGCCAGCAGCGCCGACGACAGGGGTTCCACAGATACGCAGTATTTT
CASSADDRGSTDTQYF
>TRBJ1-1|TRBV2|NA|11|once
TGTGCCAGCAGTGCCGGCACTGAAGCTTTCTTT
CASSAGTEAFF
>TRBJ1-2|TRBV4-2|TRBD1|16|once
TGTGCCAGCAGCCAAGAGAGGGCAGGGGGTTCATATGGCTACACCTTC
CASSQERAGGSYGYTF
>TRBJ1-2|TRBV6-5|NA|13|NA
TGTGCCAGCAGGGAGGCCGGTCTATATGGCTACACCTTC
CASREAGLYGYTF
>TRBJ1-1|TRBV6-5|NA|11|NA
TGTGCCAGCAGTTACAGGGGCGCTGCTTTCTTT
CASSYRGAAFF
>TRBJ1-2|TRBV7-9|TRBD1|13|NA
TGTGCCAGCAGCCCGGGACAGCTCTATGGCTACACCTTC
CASSPGQLYGYTF
>TRBJ2-7|TRBV6-5|NA|16|NA
TGTGCCAGCAGTTACGGCGGCAGGAGCGGCTCCTACGAGCAGTACTTC
CASSYGGRSGSYEQYF
>TRBJ2-7|TRBV29-1|NA|10|NA
TGCAGCGCTGGGCACCCCGAGCAGTACTTC
CSAGHPEQYF
>TRBJ1-1|TRBV5-4|TRBD1|15|NA
TGTGCCAGCAGCTACCTAGGACAGGGGAACACTGAAGCTTTCTTT
CASSYLGQGNTEAFF
>TRBJ1-6|TRBV6-6|TRBD1|14|NA
TGTGCCAGCAGCTGGGACAGGGACGATTCACCCCTCCACTTT
CASSWDRDDSPLHF
>TRBJ1-1|TRBV6-1|NA|12|NA
TGTGCCATCAGTGCCTCTAACACTGAAGCTTTCTTT
CAISASNTEAFF